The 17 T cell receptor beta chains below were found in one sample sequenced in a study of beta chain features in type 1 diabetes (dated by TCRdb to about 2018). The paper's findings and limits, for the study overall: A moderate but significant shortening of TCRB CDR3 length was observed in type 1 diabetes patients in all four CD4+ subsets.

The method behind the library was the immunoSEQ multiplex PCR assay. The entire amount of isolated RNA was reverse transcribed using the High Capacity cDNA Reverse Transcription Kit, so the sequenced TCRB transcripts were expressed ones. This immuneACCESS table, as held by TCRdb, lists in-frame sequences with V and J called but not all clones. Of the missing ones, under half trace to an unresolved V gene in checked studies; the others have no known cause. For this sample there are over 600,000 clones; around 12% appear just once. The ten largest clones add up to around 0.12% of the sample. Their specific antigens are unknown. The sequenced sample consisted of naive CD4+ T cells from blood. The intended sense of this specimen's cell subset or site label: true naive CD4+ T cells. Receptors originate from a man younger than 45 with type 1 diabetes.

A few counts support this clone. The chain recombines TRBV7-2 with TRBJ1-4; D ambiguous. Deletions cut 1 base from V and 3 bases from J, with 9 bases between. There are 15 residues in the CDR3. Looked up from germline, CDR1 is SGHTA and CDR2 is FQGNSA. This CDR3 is CASSLGARANEKLFF. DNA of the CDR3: TGTGCCAGCAGCTTAGGGGCCCGCGCTAATGAAAAACTGTTTTTT. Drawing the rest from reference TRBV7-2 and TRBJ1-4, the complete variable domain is GAGVSQSPSNKVTEKGKDVELRCDPISGHTALYWYRQSLGQGLEFLIYFQGNSAPDKSGLPSDRFSAERTGGSVSTLTIQRTQQEDSAVYLCASSLGARANEKLFFGSGTQLSVL.

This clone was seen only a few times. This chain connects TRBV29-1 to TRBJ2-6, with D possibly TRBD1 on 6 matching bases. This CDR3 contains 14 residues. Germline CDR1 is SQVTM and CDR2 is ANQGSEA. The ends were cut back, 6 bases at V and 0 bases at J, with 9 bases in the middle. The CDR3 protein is CSVRQDSGANVLTF. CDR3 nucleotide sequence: TGCAGCGTCCGACAGGACTCTGGGGCCAACGTCCTGACTTTC.

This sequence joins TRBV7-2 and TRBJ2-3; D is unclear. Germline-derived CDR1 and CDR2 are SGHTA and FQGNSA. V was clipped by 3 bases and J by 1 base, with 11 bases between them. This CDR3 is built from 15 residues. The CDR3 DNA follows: TGTGCCAGCAGCTTCGAGAGTTTGGGCACAGATACGCAGTATTTT. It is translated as CASSFESLGTDTQYF.

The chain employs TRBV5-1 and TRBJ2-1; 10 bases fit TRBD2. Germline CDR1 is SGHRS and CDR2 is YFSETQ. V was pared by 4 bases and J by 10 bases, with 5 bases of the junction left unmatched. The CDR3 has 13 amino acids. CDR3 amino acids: CASSQGLAREQFF. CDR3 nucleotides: TGCGCCAGCAGCCAGGGACTAGCGCGGGAGCAGTTCTTC.

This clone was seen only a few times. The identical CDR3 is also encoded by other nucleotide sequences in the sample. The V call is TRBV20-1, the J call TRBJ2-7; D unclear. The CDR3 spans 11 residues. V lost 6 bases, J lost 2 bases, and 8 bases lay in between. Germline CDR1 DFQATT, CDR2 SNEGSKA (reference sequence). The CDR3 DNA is TGCAGTGCCTTTAGGGCCTACGAGCAGTACTTC. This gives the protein CSAFRAYEQYF.

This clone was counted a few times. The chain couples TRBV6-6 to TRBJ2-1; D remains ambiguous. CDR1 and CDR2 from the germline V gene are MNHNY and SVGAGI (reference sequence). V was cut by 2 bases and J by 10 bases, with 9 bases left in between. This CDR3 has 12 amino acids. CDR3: CASSYGRSEQFF. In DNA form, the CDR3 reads TGTGCCAGCAGTTACGGAAGGAGCGAGCAGTTCTTC.

The CDR3 protein is CASSSSGTSGTYEQYF. In nucleotides, the CDR3 is TGTGCCAGCAGTTCCTCCGGGACTAGCGGTACCTACGAGCAGTACTTC. The genes are TRBV27 and TRBJ2-7, with TRBD2 matching 11 bases. After removal of 4 bases from V and 2 bases from J, the junction contained 7 bases not matched to a gene. Germline lookup yields CDR1 MNHEY and CDR2 SMNVEV (reference sequence). CDR3 length equals 16 residues.

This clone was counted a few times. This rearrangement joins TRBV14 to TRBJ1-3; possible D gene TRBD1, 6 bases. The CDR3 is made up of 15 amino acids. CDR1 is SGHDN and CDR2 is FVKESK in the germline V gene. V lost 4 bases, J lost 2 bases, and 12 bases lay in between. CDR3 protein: CASSPRTAPGNTIYF. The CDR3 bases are TGTGCCAGCAGCCCGAGGACAGCACCTGGAAACACCATATATTTT.

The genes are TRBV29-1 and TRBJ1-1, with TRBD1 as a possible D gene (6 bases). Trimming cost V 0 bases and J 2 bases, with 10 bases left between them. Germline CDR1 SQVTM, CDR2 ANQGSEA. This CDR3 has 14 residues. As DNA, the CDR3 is TGCAGCGTTGAAGACGGCAGGGGAAACACTGAAGCTTTCTTT. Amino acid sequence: CSVEDGRGNTEAFF. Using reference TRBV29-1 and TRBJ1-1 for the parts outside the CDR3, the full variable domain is SAVISQKPSRDICQRGTSLTIQCQVDSQVTMMFWYRQQPGQSLTLIATANQGSEATYESGFVIDKFPISRPNLTFSTLTVSNMSPEDSSIYLCSVEDGRGNTEAFFGQGTRLTVV.

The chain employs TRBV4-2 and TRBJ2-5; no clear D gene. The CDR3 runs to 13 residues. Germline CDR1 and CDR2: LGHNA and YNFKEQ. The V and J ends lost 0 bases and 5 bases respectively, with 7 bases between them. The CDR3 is CASSQDSVETQYF. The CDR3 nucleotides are TGTGCCAGCAGCCAAGATTCCGTTGAGACCCAGTACTTC.

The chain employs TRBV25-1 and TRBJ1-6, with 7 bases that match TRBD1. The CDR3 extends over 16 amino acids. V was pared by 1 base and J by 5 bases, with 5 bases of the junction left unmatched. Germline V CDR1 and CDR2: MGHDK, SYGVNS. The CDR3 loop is CASSEWGQGDNSPLHF. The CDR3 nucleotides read TGTGCCAGCAGTGAATGGGGGCAGGGGGATAATTCACCCCTCCACTTT.

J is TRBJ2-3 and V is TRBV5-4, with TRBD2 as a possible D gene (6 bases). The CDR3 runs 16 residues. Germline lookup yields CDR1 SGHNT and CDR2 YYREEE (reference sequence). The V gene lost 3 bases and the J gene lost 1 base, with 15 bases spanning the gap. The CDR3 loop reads CASSSLAGLGTDTQYF. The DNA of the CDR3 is TGTGCCAGCAGCTCCCTGGCGGGACTCGGCACAGATACGCAGTATTTT.

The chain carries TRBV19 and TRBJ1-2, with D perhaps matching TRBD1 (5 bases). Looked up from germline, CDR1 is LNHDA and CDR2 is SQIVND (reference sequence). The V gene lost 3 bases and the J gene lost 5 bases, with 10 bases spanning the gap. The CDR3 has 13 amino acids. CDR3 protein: CASSMEGRYGYTF. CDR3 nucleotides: TGTGCCAGTAGTATGGAGGGGAGGTATGGCTACACCTTC.

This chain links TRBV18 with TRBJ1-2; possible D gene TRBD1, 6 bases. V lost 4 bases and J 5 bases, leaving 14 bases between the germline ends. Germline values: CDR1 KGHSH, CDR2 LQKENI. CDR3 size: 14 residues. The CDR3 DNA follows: TGTGCCAGCTCACAATCAGGACAGAGATATGGCTACACCTTC. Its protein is CASSQSGQRYGYTF.

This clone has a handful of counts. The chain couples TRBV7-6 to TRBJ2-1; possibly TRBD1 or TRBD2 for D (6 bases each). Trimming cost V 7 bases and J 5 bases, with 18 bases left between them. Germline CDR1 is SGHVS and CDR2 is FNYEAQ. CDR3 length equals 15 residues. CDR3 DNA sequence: TGTGCCAGCACCAAAGGGGGGCATCCCAACAATGAGCAGTTCTTC. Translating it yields CASTKGGHPNNEQFF.

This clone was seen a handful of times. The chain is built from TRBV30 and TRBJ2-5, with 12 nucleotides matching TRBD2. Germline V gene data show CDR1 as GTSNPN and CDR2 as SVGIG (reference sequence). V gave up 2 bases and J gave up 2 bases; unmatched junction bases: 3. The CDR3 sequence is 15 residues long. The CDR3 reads CAWSWTSGVQETQYF. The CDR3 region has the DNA TGTGCCTGGAGTTGGACTAGCGGGGTTCAAGAGACCCAGTACTTC.

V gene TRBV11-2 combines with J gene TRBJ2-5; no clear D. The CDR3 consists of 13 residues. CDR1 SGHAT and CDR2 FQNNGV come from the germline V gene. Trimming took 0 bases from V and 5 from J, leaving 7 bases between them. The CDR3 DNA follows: TGTGCCAGCAGCTTAGATACCGCTGAGACCCAGTACTTC. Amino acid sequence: CASSLDTAETQYF.